This T cell receptor (beta chain) emerged from a study of beta chain features in type 1 diabetes. CDR1 is SGHRS, CDR2 YFSETQ, per germline. J lost 6 bases, V lost 4 bases, and 8 bases had no gene match. The length of the CDR3 is 15 residues. What was sequenced were expressed TCRB transcripts, since all of the isolated RNA had been reverse transcribed. Generated by immunoSEQ multiplex PCR, the TCRdb table keeps only in-frame clones and is missing some. The data hold a few hundred thousand clones, with roughly 9.6% observed a single time. Sequencing input: naive CD4+ T cells from blood. The chain links TRBV5-1 to TRBJ2-1; 9 nucleotides match TRBD1. This clonotype originated in a woman in her 30s in good health. The CDR3 nucleotides are TGCGCCAGCAGCCAGACCGGGACAGGGTTCAATGAGCAGTTCTTC. The encoded protein is CASSQTGTGFNEQFF.